Below are 27 T cell receptor beta chains sequenced from a single sample in a study of spatial heterogeneity in lung cancer. TCRdb processed the 5' RACE reads anew with MiXCR; each CDR3 protein has one entry. The sample yields approximately 50,000 distinct CDR3 sequences, 7.4% seen once. Time point of the sample: blood at routine non-recurrence follow-up after resection. Unsorted whole RNA from tumor, nontumor lung or frozen PBMC underwent sequencing. Sequenced material: PBMCs, taken at follow-up. The source of these receptors is a female donor with early-stage non-small cell lung cancer.

This clonotype was picked up many times. The chain is built from TRBV10-1 and TRBJ2-6, with 8 bases that match TRBD2. The CDR3 consists of 15 residues. Germline V gene sequence: CDR1 WNHNN, CDR2 SYGVQD (reference sequence). V lost 7 bases, J lost 1 base, and 3 bases stayed unmatched. The CDR3 sequence is CASNAGGSGANVLTF. The CDR3 DNA is TGCGCCAGCAATGCGGGGGGATCTGGGGCCAACGTCCTGACTTTC.

This clonotype was seen ten or more times. This chain uses TRBV29-1 with TRBJ2-1; possibly TRBD1 for D (5 bases). Germline V gene lookup returns CDR1 SQVTM and CDR2 ANQGSEA. V was clipped by 4 bases and J by 0 bases, with 13 bases between them. The CDR3 sequence is 15 residues long. The CDR3 region is CSVVLREASYNEQFF. The CDR3 bases are TGCAGCGTTGTTCTCAGGGAAGCCTCCTACAATGAGCAGTTCTTC.

The rearrangement links TRBV6-6 to TRBJ2-5; 7 nucleotides align to TRBD2. This CDR3 contains 14 residues. The trim removed 7 bases at V and 5 bases at J, leaving 10 bases unmatched. Germline V CDR1 and CDR2: MNHNY, SVGAGI (reference sequence). CDR3 sequence: CASTYTGGGETQYF. CDR3 sequence (DNA): TGTGCCAGCACCTACACGGGAGGAGGGGAGACCCAGTACTTC.

This clonotype was found many times. This chain links TRBV18 with TRBJ1-4; 10 nucleotides line up with TRBD1. The CDR3 runs 15 residues. J was trimmed by 5 bases and V by 3 bases; bases with no gene match: 3. CDR1 KGHSH and CDR2 LQKENI come from the germline V gene. CDR3 nucleotide sequence: TGTGCCAGCTCACCGACGACAGGGGGCAATGAAAAACTGTTTTTT. This gives the protein CASSPTTGGNEKLFF.

The rearrangement uses TRBV7-9 and TRBJ2-3; D unresolved. This CDR3 has 13 amino acids. Germline loops: CDR1 SEHNR, CDR2 FQNEAQ (reference sequence). V was shortened by 4 bases and J by 3 bases, with 8 bases between the two germline ends. In DNA form, the CDR3 reads TGTGCCAGCAGCTCCAAACGTACAGATACGCAGTATTTT. It encodes CASSSKRTDTQYF. Supplemented by reference TRBV7-9 and TRBJ2-3, the full variable domain reads DTGVSQNPRHKITKRGQNVTFRCDPISEHNRLYWYRQTLGQGPEFLTYFQNEAQLEKSRLLSDRFSAERPKGSFSTLEIQRTEQGDSAMYLCASSSKRTDTQYFGPGTRLTVL.

There are many counts of this clonotype. Here the CDR3 reads CASSPGRLSPLHF. The CDR3 coding sequence is TGTGCCAGCAGCCCCGGGCGCCTATCACCCCTCCACTTT. The genes are TRBV28 and TRBJ1-6; D gene ambiguous. Trimming left V 6 bases short and J 10 bases short, with 13 bases between. The CDR3 covers 13 residues. Germline V lookup: CDR1 MDHEN, CDR2 SYDVKM.

Concerning this clonotype: A much larger clone is a single base away; this may be a read error. Here the CDR3 omits its conserved ending phenylalanine or tryptophan, so a read error is the likely source. The rearrangement joins TRBV20-1 to TRBJ2-4, with 7 nucleotides matching TRBD2. There are 16 residues in the CDR3. Unmatched junction bases numbered 10, after V lost 0 bases and J lost 5 bases. CDR1 is DFQATT, CDR2 SNEGSKA, per germline (reference sequence). DNA for the CDR3: TGCAGTGCTAGAGATACCTCTAGCGGCCGACAAAACATTCAGTACTAC. Its protein is CSARDTSSGRQNIQYY.

This clonotype showed up just a few times. The CDR3 is CASSRSLGREAFF. The DNA of the CDR3 is TGTGCCAGCAGCCGATCCCTAGGCAGGGAAGCTTTCTTT. The rearrangement links TRBV6-5 to TRBJ1-1; D is ambiguous. CDR1 and CDR2 (germline): MNHEY, SVGAGI. Trimming shortened V by 6 bases and J by 8 bases, and 16 bases separated the two germline ends. The CDR3 consists of 13 residues.

This clonotype occurred many times. This chain joins TRBV28 and TRBJ2-7; D not resolved. V was trimmed by 3 bases and J by 2 bases, leaving 17 bases between them. CDR3 length equals 16 residues. CDR1 is MDHEN, CDR2 SYDVKM, per germline. The CDR3 DNA follows: TGTGCCAGCAGTTTGGTTGCAGATTACTGGCCCTACGAGCAGTACTTC. Translating gives CASSLVADYWPYEQYF.

This clonotype was counted at least ten times. The rearrangement joins TRBV5-4 to TRBJ1-1; the D gene is possibly TRBD1 (5 bases). The V gene's germline CDR1 is SGHNT and CDR2 YYREEE (reference sequence). The CDR3 runs to 15 residues. The V end was cut by 1 base, the J end by 6 bases, with 16 bases between. CDR3 nucleotide sequence: TGTGCCAGCAGCTTGCTAGCAGGGAGGGACTCTGAAGCTTTCTTT. Its translation is CASSLLAGRDSEAFF.

The chain has TRBV11-3 and TRBJ2-1; D remains ambiguous. CDR1 SGHNT and CDR2 YENEEA come from the germline V gene. With 1 base removed from V and 10 bases from J, the gap between germline ends came to 11 bases. The CDR3 sequence is 13 residues long. In nucleotides, the CDR3 is TGTGCCAGCAGCTTAGCTTCGTCTGGGGAGCAGTTCTTC. This codes for CASSLASSGEQFF.

This clonotype was observed a handful of times. The rearrangement uses TRBV20-1 and TRBJ2-7; D not certain. The V gene's germline CDR1 is DFQATT and CDR2 SNEGSKA (reference sequence). Trimming stripped 0 bases from V and 5 bases from J, with 17 bases between. CDR3 length equals 15 residues. This CDR3 is CSARDPSGMGDEQYF. CDR3 DNA: TGCAGTGCTAGAGATCCCTCAGGTATGGGCGACGAGCAGTACTTC.

Concerning this clonotype: The conserved closing phenylalanine or tryptophan is absent in this CDR3, likely reflecting a read error. V usage is TRBV7-2 and J usage is TRBJ1-1; the match to TRBD1 covers 7 bases. The V segment lost 1 base and the J segment 8 bases; nucleotides outside the gene matches: 7. Germline V gene sequence: CDR1 SGHTA, CDR2 FQGNSA. The CDR3 has 14 residues. The CDR3 sequence: CASSLGGGDREAFL. CDR3 sequence (DNA): TGTGCCAGCAGCTTAGGGGGAGGGGACAGAGAAGCTTTCCTT.

As regards this clonotype: Its ends do not fully match the called genes, so a read error is possible. The V and J genes are TRBV6-2 or TRBV6-3 and TRBJ2-3, with D unclear. Germline V gene lookup returns CDR1 MNHEY and CDR2 SVGEGT. The CDR3 totals 12 residues. The CDR3 nucleotides are TGTGCCAGCAGTAAAAGCACAGATATGCAGTATTTT. As protein: CASSKSTDMQYF.

This clonotype showed up just once. A much larger clone differs by one base, so this may be a read error. The CDR3 region is CSATAISSGNTIYF. DNA of the CDR3: TGCAGTGCTACCGCAATCTCCTCTGGAAACACCATATATTTT. The chain combines TRBV20-1 with TRBJ1-3; D remains unclear. This CDR3 has 14 amino acids. CDR1 is DFQATT and CDR2 is SNEGSKA in the germline V gene (reference sequence). V was clipped by 4 bases and J by 0 bases, with 10 bases between them.

In this sample, this clonotype turned up many times. The chain recombines TRBV28 with TRBJ1-1; weak D call: TRBD1 (5 bases). Trimming pared 2 bases from V and 5 bases from J, leaving 15 bases between. Germline CDR1 MDHEN, CDR2 SYDVKM. The CDR3 extends over 15 amino acids. CDR3 residues: CASSLTPGSHTEAFF. The CDR3 coding sequence is TGTGCCAGCAGTTTAACCCCAGGGAGTCATACTGAAGCTTTCTTT.

This clonotype was counted between two and nine times. This chain joins TRBV29-1 and TRBJ1-5, with 11 bases lining up with TRBD1. The trim removed 4 bases at V and 5 bases at J, leaving 4 bases unmatched. Per germline, CDR1 SQVTM and CDR2 ANQGSEA. CDR3 length: 14 residues. DNA of the CDR3: TGCAGCGTTGGGGGACAGGGGGAAGATCAGCCCCAGCATTTT. Encoded protein: CSVGGQGEDQPQHF.

In this sample, this clonotype turned up a few times. This chain connects TRBV5-1 to TRBJ1-6, with D uncertain. The V and J ends lost 5 bases and 9 bases respectively, with 24 bases between them. The CDR3 spans 17 residues. Germline CDR1 reads SGHRS; CDR2 reads YFSETQ. CDR3 amino acids: CASSEMPRLDAGSPLHF. CDR3 nucleotides: TGCGCCAGCAGTGAGATGCCCCGGTTGGACGCCGGTTCACCCCTCCACTTT.

This clonotype was detected only a few times. The J gene is TRBJ2-1, the V gene TRBV20-1, with 12 bases that match TRBD1. The trim removed 3 bases at V and 8 bases at J, leaving 8 bases unmatched. This CDR3 has 15 amino acids. Germline lookup yields CDR1 DFQATT and CDR2 SNEGSKA (reference sequence). CDR3 in amino acids: CSASVGTGGVYEQFF. The CDR3 bases are TGCAGTGCTAGTGTGGGGACAGGGGGCGTATATGAGCAGTTCTTC.

Worth noting for this clonotype: A much larger clone lies one base from this, so it may be a read error. The CDR3 reads CSTRDRGSYNSPLHF. The CDR3 DNA reads as TGCAGTACTAGAGATCGTGGCTCCTATAATTCACCCCTCCACTTT. The rearrangement links TRBV20-1 to TRBJ1-6; D is uncertain. The CDR3 contains 15 residues. Germline V gene sequence: CDR1 DFQATT, CDR2 SNEGSKA (reference sequence).

This clonotype was detected ten times or more. The J gene is TRBJ2-3, the V gene TRBV12-3 or TRBV12-4, with 9 nucleotides matching TRBD2. The junction had 2 bases not matched to a gene; V was cut back by 6 bases and J by 1 base. CDR3 length: 14 residues. The CDR3 here is CASRRTSGTDTQYF. The CDR3 nucleotides are TGTGCCAGCAGGAGGACTAGCGGCACAGATACGCAGTATTTT.

This clonotype showed up many times. The chain links TRBV10-2 to TRBJ2-3, with D tentatively TRBD2 (5 bases). Trimming stripped 2 bases from V and 2 bases from J, with 8 bases between. This CDR3 is built from 14 residues. Per the germline V gene, CDR1 is WSHSY and CDR2 is SAAADI. CDR3 in amino acids: CASSETGLTDTQYF. For the CDR3, the DNA is TGCGCCAGCAGTGAGACCGGACTCACAGATACGCAGTATTTT.

Here the CDR3 reads CASSLERVSEAFF. DNA of the CDR3: TGTGCCAGCAGCTTAGAAAGGGTTTCGGAAGCTTTCTTT. The V and J genes are TRBV7-9 and TRBJ1-1; the D is unclear. Germline V lookup: CDR1 SEHNR, CDR2 FQNEAQ (reference sequence). The V and J ends lost 1 base and 8 bases respectively, with 11 bases between them. This CDR3 contains 13 residues.

This clonotype has ten or more counts. The chain couples TRBV7-2 to TRBJ2-1; D may be TRBD1 (6 bases). Trimming left V 5 bases short and J 6 bases short, with 20 bases between. CDR1 and CDR2 from the germline V gene are SGHTA and FQGNSA. The CDR3 spans 16 residues. The chain's CDR3 is CASSPRQGRGGNEQFF. The CDR3 bases are TGTGCCAGCAGCCCGCGGCAGGGGCGAGGAGGCAATGAGCAGTTCTTC.

The rearrangement joins TRBV20-1 to TRBJ2-7; unclear D gene. The CDR3 spans 14 residues. Between the trimmed V and J ends, which lost 0 bases and 7 bases, there was a span of 16 bases. Germline V gives CDR1 DFQATT, CDR2 SNEGSKA (reference sequence). The CDR3: CSARDPGRGREQYF. The CDR3 DNA sequence: TGCAGTGCTAGAGACCCTGGACGCGGTCGGGAGCAGTACTTC.

V usage is TRBV28 and J usage is TRBJ1-2, with D unclear. From germline, CDR1 is MDHEN and CDR2 SYDVKM. The CDR3 loop spans 13 amino acids. V was trimmed by 4 bases and J by 4 bases, leaving 10 bases between them. CDR3 bases: TGTGCCAGCAGTTCGGACGGATTCTATGGCTACACCTTC. Encoded protein: CASSSDGFYGYTF.

This clonotype was picked up a small number of times. The chain has TRBV6-6 and TRBJ2-3; weak D call: TRBD1 (6 bases). This CDR3 is built from 15 residues. Deletions cut 10 bases from V and 1 base from J, with 18 bases between. CDR1 is MNHNY, CDR2 SVGAGI, per germline (reference sequence). In DNA form, the CDR3 reads TGTGCCACCTTACAGGGCCAAAGGGGCACAGATACGCAGTATTTT. Translated, it gives CATLQGQRGTDTQYF.